This T cell receptor beta chain was identified during a study of OX40 agonist ivuxolimab in advanced cancers. Study-level information: Ivuxolimab, which patients received intravenously every 2 weeks, was dosed at 0.01 to 10 mg/kg.

General study results and limits: In the 0.1-3.0 mg/kg groups, partial responders showed among the lowest expansion.

Here immunoSEQ multiplex PCR was the method, and the copy in TCRdb shows in-frame clones only, minus some. The table shows fewer than 200,000 clones, with 94% occurring only once. This clone was counted once. The antigen is not known. Germline CDR1 reads SGDLS; CDR2 reads YYNGEE. This CDR3 has 14 amino acids. The ends were cut back, 4 bases at V and 5 bases at J, with 13 bases in the middle. The sample consisted of CD4+ or CD8+ T cells sorted from blood, taken in a trial of the OX40 agonist ivuxolimab. The chain joins TRBV9 to TRBJ1-5, with a weak D call TRBD1 (5 bases). The source of this sequence is an adult with an advanced solid tumor such as melanoma, head and neck, liver or kidney cancer. CDR3 residues: CASSSGGRDQPQHF. In nucleotides, the CDR3 is TGTGCCAGCAGCTCGGGGGGTAGGGATCAGCCCCAGCATTTT.